These 13 T cell receptor beta chains originate from one sample sequenced in a study of a mutant IDH1 vaccine in newly diagnosed glioma. The protocol was immunoSEQ multiplex PCR, while the TCRdb copy is restricted to in-frame clones and leaves out a portion. This table holds about 56,000 clones, over 70% found once. Time point noted: week 47, end of study. With topical imiquimod, each dose of the vaccine consisted of 300 ug of mutant IDH1 20-mer peptide. Their recognized antigens are unknown. The sequencing used PBMCs, collected from a glioma patient whose treatment included an IDH1 peptide vaccine. All receptors derive from a man aged 50 or older with glioma.

This chain connects TRBV6-5 to TRBJ2-6, with D possibly being TRBD2 (5 bases). Germline assignment: CDR1 MNHEY and CDR2 SVGAGI. CDR3 length equals 15 residues. Trimming shortened V by 6 bases and J by 0 bases, and 9 bases separated the two germline ends. CDR3 nucleotide sequence: TGTGCCAGCAGCCCCGGGATCTCTGGGGCCAACGTCCTGACTTTC. Its translation is CASSPGISGANVLTF.

The chain uses TRBV30 and TRBJ1-2; 10 bases agree with TRBD1. The CDR3 has 12 residues. The germline gives CDR1 GTSNPN, CDR2 SVGIG (reference sequence). J was trimmed by 8 bases and V by 5 bases; bases with no gene match: 5. The CDR3 DNA reads TGTGCCTGGGCCGACAGGGGGCGCGGCTACACCTTC. Protein: CAWADRGRGYTF.

This chain uses TRBV10-3 with TRBJ2-5, with D possibly matching TRBD1 (7 bases). The CDR3 consists of 14 residues. Germline V gene sequence: CDR1 ENHRY, CDR2 SYGVKD. V was trimmed by 9 bases and J by 2 bases, leaving 16 bases between them. Here the CDR3 reads CAIRGQGGQETQYF. The CDR3 nucleotides are TGTGCCATTCGGGGTCAGGGGGGACAAGAGACCCAGTACTTC.

Here the CDR3 DNA reads TGTGCCAGTAGTATCACAACGGGGCGCGACAATGAGCAGTTCTTC. It is translated as CASSITTGRDNEQFF. This rearrangement joins TRBV19 to TRBJ2-1; perhaps D is TRBD1 or TRBD2 (5 bases each). V shed 3 bases and J shed 5 bases, with 14 bases lying between them. The germline V gene encodes CDR1 LNHDA and CDR2 SQIVND (reference sequence). This CDR3 region has 15 residues.

The chain combines TRBV9 with TRBJ2-2; 15 bases agree with TRBD2. The V gene end was trimmed by 0 bases and the J gene end by 4 bases; junction bases not matched to a gene: 4. CDR3 length equals 18 residues. The germline CDR1 and CDR2 sequences are SGDLS and YYNGEE. CDR3 sequence: CASSVGGLAGGPTGELFF. CDR3 coding DNA: TGTGCCAGCAGCGTAGGAGGACTAGCGGGGGGGCCCACCGGGGAGCTGTTTTTT.

J is TRBJ2-6 and V is TRBV25-1; unclear D gene. CDR3 size: 16 residues. CDR1 is MGHDK and CDR2 is SYGVNS in the germline V gene. V lost 2 bases and J 0 bases, leaving 8 bases between the germline ends. The CDR3 here is CASSETHRSGANVLTF. Written as DNA, the CDR3 is TGTGCCAGCAGTGAAACCCACCGCTCTGGGGCCAACGTCCTGACTTTC.

V and J are TRBV11-2 and TRBJ1-1; TRBD1 matches at 7 bases. This CDR3 contains 16 residues. The ends lost 5 bases at V and 2 bases at J; junction bases unmatched: 11. Germline CDR1 is SGHAT and CDR2 is FQNNGV. CDR3 DNA: TGTGCCAGCAGCCTTACTGAAGGGGGCTACAACACTGAAGCTTTCTTT. It yields the protein CASSLTEGGYNTEAFF.

This chain uses TRBV5-5 with TRBJ1-3, with D hard to call. Per germline, CDR1 SGHKS and CDR2 YYEKEE (reference sequence). The CDR3 loop spans 15 amino acids. V lost 4 bases to trimming and J lost 2 bases, with 13 bases between them. CDR3: CASSPVRETGNTIYF. The CDR3 DNA reads as TGTGCCAGCAGCCCCGTGCGGGAGACTGGAAACACCATATATTTT.

V gene TRBV19 combines with J gene TRBJ1-5; no firm D call. This CDR3 has 13 residues. From germline, CDR1 is LNHDA and CDR2 SQIVND (reference sequence). The germline V and J ends were trimmed by 3 bases and 5 bases, with 8 bases remaining between them. CDR3 region: CASSMVLDQPQHF. CDR3 coding DNA: TGTGCCAGTAGTATGGTGCTCGATCAGCCCCAGCATTTT.

The rearrangement uses TRBV6-1 and TRBJ1-1; D possibly corresponds to TRBD1 (5 bases). With 4 bases removed from V and 3 bases from J, the gap between germline ends came to 12 bases. CDR1 is MNHNS and CDR2 is SASEGT in the germline V gene. The CDR3 sequence is 14 residues long. The CDR3 is CASSARGVDTEAFF. The CDR3 DNA follows: TGTGCCAGCAGTGCACGAGGGGTGGACACTGAAGCTTTCTTT.

The chain has TRBV4-3 and TRBJ1-2, with TRBD1 identical over 7 bases. The CDR3 has 12 residues. The germline gives CDR1 LGHNA, CDR2 YSLEER. V lost 5 bases and J lost 8; bases outside the gene matches: 5. The CDR3 bases are TGCGCCAGCAGCGACAGGGCAGGGGGCTACACCTTC. Residues: CASSDRAGGYTF.

The rearrangement links TRBV4-1 to TRBJ2-3; D gene ambiguous. Trimming took off 1 base at V and 8 bases at J, with 10 bases between the two ends. Germline loops: CDR1 MGHRA, CDR2 YSYEKL. The CDR3 is 13 residues long. CDR3 in DNA: TGCGCCAGCAGCCAAGGGGTCGAAGGTACGCAGTATTTT. Translation: CASSQGVEGTQYF.

This clone occurred a few times. The genes are TRBV6-1 and TRBJ2-7; D unresolved. Trimming pared 1 base from V and 7 bases from J, leaving 11 bases between. CDR3 length equals 13 residues. CDR1 and CDR2 (germline): MNHNS, SASEGT. CDR3 residues: CASSEEASREQYF. Here the CDR3 DNA reads TGTGCCAGCAGTGAAGAGGCGTCCAGGGAGCAGTACTTC.